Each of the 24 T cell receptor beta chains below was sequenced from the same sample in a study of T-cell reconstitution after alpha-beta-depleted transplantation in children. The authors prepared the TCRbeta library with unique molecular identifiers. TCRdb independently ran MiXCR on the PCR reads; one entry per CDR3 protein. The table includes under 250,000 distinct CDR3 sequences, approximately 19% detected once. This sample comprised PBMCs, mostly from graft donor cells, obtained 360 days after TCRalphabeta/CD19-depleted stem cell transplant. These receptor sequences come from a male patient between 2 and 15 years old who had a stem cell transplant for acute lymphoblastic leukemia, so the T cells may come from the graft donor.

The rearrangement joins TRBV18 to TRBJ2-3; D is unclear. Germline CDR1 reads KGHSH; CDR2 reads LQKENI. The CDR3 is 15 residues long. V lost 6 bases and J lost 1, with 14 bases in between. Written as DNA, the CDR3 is TGTGCCAGCTCCAACGACGGCGGCCGCACAGATACGCAGTATTTT. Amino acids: CASSNDGGRTDTQYF.

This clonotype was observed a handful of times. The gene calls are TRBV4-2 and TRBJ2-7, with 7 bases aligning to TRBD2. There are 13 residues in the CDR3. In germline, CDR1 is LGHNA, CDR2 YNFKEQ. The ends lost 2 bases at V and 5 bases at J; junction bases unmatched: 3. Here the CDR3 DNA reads TGTGCCAGCAGCCAATATGGGGGGGACGAGCAGTACTTC. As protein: CASSQYGGDEQYF.

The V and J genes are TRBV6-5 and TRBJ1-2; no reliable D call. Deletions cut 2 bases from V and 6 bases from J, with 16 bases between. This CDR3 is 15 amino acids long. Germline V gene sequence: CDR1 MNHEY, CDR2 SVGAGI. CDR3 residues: CASSYPGVLMDGYTF. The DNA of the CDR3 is TGTGCCAGCAGTTACCCCGGGGTCCTAATGGATGGCTACACCTTC.

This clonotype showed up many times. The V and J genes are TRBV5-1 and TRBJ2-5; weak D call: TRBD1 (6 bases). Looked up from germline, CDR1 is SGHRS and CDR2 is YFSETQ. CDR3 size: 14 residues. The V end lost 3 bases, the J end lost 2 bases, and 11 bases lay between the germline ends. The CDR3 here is CASSSGVLQETQYF. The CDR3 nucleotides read TGCGCCAGCAGCTCAGGGGTATTACAAGAGACCCAGTACTTC.

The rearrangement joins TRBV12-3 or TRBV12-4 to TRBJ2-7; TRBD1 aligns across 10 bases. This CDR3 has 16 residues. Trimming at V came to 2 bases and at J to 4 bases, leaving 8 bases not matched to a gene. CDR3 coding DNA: TGTGCCAGCAGTTTAAGATTCGACAGGGGGCTGTACGAGCAGTACTTC. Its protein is CASSLRFDRGLYEQYF.

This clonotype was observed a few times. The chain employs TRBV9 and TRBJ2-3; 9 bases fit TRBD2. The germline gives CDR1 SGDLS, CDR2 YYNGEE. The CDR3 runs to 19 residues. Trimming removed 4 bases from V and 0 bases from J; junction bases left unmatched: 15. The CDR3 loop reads CASSRGGAGGLVSTDTQYF. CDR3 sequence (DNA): TGTGCCAGCAGCCGCGGAGGAGCGGGGGGCCTTGTCAGCACAGATACGCAGTATTTT.

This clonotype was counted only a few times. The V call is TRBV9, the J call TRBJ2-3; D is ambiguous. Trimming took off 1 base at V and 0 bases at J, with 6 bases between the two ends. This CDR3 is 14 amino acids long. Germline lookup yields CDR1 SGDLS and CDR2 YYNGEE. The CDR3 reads CASSVYGSTDTQYF. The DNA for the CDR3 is TGTGCCAGCAGCGTATACGGGAGCACAGATACGCAGTATTTT.

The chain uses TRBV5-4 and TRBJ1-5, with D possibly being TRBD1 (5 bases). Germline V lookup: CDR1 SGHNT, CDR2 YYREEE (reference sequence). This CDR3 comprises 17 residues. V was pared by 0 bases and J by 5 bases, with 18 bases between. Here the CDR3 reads CASSLVGMARVDQPQHF. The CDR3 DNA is TGTGCCAGCAGCTTGGTGGGGATGGCCAGGGTTGATCAGCCCCAGCATTTT.

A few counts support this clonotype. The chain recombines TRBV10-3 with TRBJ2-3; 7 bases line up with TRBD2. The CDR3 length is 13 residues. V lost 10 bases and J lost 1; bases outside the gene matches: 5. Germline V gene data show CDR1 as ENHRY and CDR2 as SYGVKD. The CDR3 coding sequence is TGTGCCAACGGTGGGAGGGGCACAGATACGCAGTATTTT. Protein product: CANGGRGTDTQYF.

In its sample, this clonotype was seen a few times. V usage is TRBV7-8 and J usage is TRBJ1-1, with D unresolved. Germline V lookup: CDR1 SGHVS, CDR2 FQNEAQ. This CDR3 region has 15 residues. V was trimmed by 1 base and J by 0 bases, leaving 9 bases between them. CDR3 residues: CASSLEAVMNTEAFF. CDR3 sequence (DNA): TGTGCCAGCAGCTTAGAGGCAGTCATGAACACTGAAGCTTTCTTT.

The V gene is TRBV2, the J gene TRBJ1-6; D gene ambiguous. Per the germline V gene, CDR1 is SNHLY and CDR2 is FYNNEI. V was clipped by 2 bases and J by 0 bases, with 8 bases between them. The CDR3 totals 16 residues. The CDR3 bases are TGTGCCAGCAGTGAAACCGTTAGCTCCTATAATTCACCCCTCCACTTT. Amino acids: CASSETVSSYNSPLHF.

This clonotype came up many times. This chain's CDR3 is CSVDPPSGWPNYGYTF. CDR3 bases: TGCAGCGTTGACCCTCCGTCGGGGTGGCCCAACTATGGCTACACCTTC. The V gene is TRBV29-1, the J gene TRBJ1-2, with D uncertain. The germline CDR1 and CDR2 sequences are SQVTM and ANQGSEA. The CDR3 extends over 16 amino acids. V lost 3 bases, J lost 2 bases, and 19 bases lay in between.

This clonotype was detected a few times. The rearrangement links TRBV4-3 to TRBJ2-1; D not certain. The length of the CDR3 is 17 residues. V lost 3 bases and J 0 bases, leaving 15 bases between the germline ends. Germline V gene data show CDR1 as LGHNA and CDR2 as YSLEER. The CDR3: CASSQFGSESSYNEQFF. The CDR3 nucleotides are TGCGCCAGCAGCCAGTTTGGTTCCGAGAGCTCCTACAATGAGCAGTTCTTC.

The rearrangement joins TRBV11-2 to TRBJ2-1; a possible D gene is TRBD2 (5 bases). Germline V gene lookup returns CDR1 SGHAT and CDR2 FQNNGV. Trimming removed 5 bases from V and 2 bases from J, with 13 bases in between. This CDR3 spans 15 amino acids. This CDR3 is CASSPNFGAYNEQFF. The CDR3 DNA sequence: TGTGCCAGCAGCCCAAACTTCGGGGCCTACAATGAGCAGTTCTTC. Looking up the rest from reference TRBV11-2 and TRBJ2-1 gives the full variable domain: EAGVAQSPRYKIIEKRQSVAFWCNPISGHATLYWYQQILGQGPKLLIQFQNNGVVDDSQLPKDRFSAERLKGVDSTLKIQPAKLEDSAVYLCASSPNFGAYNEQFFGPGTRLTVL.

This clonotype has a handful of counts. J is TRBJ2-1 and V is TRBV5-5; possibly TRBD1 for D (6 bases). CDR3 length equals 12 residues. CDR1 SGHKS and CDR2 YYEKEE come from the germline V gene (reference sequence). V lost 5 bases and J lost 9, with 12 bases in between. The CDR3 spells CASRTGLGEQFF. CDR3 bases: TGTGCCAGCAGAACAGGGCTGGGTGAGCAGTTCTTC.

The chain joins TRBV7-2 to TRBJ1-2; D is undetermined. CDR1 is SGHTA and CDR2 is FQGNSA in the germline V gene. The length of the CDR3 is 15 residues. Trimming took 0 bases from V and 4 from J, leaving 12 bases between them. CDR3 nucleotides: TGTGCCAGCAGCTTAGCGCCGCCTTCGTCCTATGGCTACACCTTC. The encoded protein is CASSLAPPSSYGYTF.

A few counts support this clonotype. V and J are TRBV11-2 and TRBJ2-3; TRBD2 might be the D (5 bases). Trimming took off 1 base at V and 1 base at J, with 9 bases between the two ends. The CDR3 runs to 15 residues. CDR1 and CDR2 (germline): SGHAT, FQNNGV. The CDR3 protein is CASSLVVSGTDTQYF. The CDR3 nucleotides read TGTGCCAGCAGCTTAGTGGTTAGCGGCACAGATACGCAGTATTTT. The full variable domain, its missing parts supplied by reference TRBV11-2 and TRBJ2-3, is EAGVAQSPRYKIIEKRQSVAFWCNPISGHATLYWYQQILGQGPKLLIQFQNNGVVDDSQLPKDRFSAERLKGVDSTLKIQPAKLEDSAVYLCASSLVVSGTDTQYFGPGTRLTVL.

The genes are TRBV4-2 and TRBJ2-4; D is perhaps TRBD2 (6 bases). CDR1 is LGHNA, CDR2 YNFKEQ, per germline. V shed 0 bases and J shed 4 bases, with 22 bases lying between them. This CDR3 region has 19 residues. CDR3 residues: CASSQEKVAGTRGKNIQYF. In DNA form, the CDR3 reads TGTGCCAGCAGCCAAGAGAAGGTGGCGGGGACTCGGGGTAAAAACATTCAGTACTTC.

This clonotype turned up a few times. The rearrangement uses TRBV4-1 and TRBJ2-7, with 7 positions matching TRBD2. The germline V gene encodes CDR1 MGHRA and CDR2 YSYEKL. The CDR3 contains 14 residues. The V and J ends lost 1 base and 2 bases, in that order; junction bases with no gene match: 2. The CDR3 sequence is CASSQVAGAYEQYF. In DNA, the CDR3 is TGCGCCAGCAGCCAAGTTGCGGGGGCCTACGAGCAGTACTTC.

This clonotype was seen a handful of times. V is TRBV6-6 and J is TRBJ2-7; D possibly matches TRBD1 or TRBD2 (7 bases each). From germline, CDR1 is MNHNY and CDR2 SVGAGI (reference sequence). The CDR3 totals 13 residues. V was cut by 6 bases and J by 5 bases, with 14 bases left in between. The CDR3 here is CASRLRGRDEQYF. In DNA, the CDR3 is TGTGCCAGCAGGCTCAGGGGGAGGGACGAGCAGTACTTC.

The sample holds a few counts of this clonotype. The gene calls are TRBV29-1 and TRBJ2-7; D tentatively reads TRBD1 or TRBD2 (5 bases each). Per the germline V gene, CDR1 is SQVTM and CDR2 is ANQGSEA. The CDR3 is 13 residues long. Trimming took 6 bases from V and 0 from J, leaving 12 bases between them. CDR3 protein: CSVLGRFSYEQYF. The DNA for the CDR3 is TGCAGCGTCTTGGGACGTTTCTCCTACGAGCAGTACTTC.

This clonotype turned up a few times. The CDR3 spells CSVRQNEQYF. The CDR3 DNA reads TGCAGCGTCCGGCAGAACGAGCAGTACTTC. The chain links TRBV29-1 to TRBJ2-7, with no clear D. The CDR3 contains 10 residues. V lost 6 bases and J 5 bases, leaving 8 bases between the germline ends. Germline lookup yields CDR1 SQVTM and CDR2 ANQGSEA.

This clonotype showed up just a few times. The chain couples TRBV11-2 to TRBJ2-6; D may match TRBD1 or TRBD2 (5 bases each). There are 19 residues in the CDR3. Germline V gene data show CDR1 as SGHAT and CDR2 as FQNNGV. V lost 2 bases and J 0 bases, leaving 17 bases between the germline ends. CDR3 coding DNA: TGTGCCAGCAGCTTATTCGGTTGGGACCAAACCTCTGGGGCCAACGTCCTGACTTTC. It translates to CASSLFGWDQTSGANVLTF.

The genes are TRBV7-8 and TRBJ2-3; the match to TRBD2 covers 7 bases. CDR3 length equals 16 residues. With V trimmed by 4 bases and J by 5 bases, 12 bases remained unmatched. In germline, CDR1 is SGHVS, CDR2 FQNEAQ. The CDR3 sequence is CASSSRPKRDVDTQYF. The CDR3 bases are TGTGCCAGCAGCTCGAGGCCCAAGCGGGACGTAGATACGCAGTATTTT. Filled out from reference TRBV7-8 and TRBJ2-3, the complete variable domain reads GAGVSQSPRYKVAKRGQDVALRCDPISGHVSLFWYQQALGQGPEFLTYFQNEAQLDKSGLPSDRFFAERPEGSVSTLKIQRTQQEDSAVYLCASSSRPKRDVDTQYFGPGTRLTVL.